The subject of this entry is one T cell receptor (beta chain). Germline values: CDR1 SGHTA, CDR2 FQGNSA. The V gene lost 4 bases and the J gene lost 7 bases, with 22 bases spanning the gap. The CDR3 runs 17 residues. This sample was included in a study of identical twins. Using its own MiXCR run on the 5' RACE reads, TCRdb lists one record per CDR3 protein. The data show about 530,000 distinct CDR3 sequences, with approximately 16% seen just once and 0.44% held by the top ten. The data also belong to a second study, concerning yellow fever vaccine responses in identical twins.

Specimen: CD4+ T cells sorted from blood. The clonotype comes from a woman in her late teens or twenties in good health. The V gene is TRBV7-2, the J gene TRBJ2-2; tentatively, D is TRBD2 (6 bases). The DNA for the CDR3 is TGTGCCAGCAGCTGGGGGGTGGGGGATTTAAATGGCGGGGAGCTGTTTTTT. As protein: CASSWGVGDLNGGELFF.